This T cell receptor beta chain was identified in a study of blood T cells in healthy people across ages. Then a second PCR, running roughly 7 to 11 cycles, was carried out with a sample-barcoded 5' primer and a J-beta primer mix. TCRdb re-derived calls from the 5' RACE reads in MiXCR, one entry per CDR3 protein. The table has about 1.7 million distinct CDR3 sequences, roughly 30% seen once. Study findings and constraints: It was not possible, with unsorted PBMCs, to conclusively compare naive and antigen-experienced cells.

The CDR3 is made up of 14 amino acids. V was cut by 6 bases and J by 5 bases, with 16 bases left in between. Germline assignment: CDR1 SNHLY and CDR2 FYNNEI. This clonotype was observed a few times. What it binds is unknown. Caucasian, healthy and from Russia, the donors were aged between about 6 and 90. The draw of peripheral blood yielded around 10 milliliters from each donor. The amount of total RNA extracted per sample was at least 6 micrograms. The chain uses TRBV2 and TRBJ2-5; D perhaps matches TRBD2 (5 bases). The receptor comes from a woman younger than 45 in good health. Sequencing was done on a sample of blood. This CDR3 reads CASRAVGVAETQYF. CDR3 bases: TGTGCCAGCAGGGCGGTGGGAGTAGCTGAGACCCAGTACTTC.